This TCR beta chain is from a study of PD-L1 blockade in urothelial cancer. In the study overall: Atezolizumab 1,200 mg was given intravenously every 3 weeks, starting 2014. About 85% of the roughly 30 patients were males with bladder-origin urothelial cancer. Between 0 and 3 prior chemotherapy regimens had been given to patients.

Only in-frame clones appear in the TCRdb table, and some are missing; sequencing was by immunoSEQ multiplex PCR. Among 72,000 or so clones, almost 90% were seen once, and the ten largest hold 10% to 12%. Time point described: peripheral blood 6 weeks after treatment start. Pretreatment and on-treatment samples were taken, numbering 1 to 8 per patient. This TCR came from a man between 60 and 75 years old with urothelial cancer. Sequencing used PBMCs, obtained around atezolizumab (anti-PD-L1) treatment.

The DNA for the CDR3 is TGTGCCAGCAGCACCCTTACCGGGACAGGGAACAATGAGCAGTTCTTC. It specifies CASSTLTGTGNNEQFF. This chain connects TRBV7-8 to TRBJ2-1; 9 bases match TRBD1. The V gene's germline CDR1 is SGHVS and CDR2 FQNEAQ. The CDR3 runs 16 residues. The junction had 10 bases not matched to a gene; V was cut back by 5 bases and J by 5 bases. Complete variable domain (other parts from reference TRBV7-8 and TRBJ2-1): GAGVSQSPRYKVAKRGQDVALRCDPISGHVSLFWYQQALGQGPEFLTYFQNEAQLDKSGLPSDRFFAERPEGSVSTLKIQRTQQEDSAVYLCASSTLTGTGNNEQFFGPGTRLTVL.